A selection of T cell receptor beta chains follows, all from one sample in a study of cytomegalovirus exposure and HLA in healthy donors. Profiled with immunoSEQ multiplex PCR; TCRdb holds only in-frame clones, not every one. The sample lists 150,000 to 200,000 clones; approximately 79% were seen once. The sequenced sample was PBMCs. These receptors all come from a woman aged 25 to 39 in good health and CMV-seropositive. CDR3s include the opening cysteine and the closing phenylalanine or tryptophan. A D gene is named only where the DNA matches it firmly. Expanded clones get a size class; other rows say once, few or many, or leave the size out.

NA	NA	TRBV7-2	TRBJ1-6	TGTGCCAGCAGCTTAGGAGCGGCGTCCGTGAGCTCCTATAATTCACCCCTCCACTTT	CASSLGAASVSSYNSPLHF
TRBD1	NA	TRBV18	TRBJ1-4	TGTGCCAGCTCACCACCCGGGACAGGAGGCGAAAAACTGTTTTTT	CASSPPGTGGEKLFF
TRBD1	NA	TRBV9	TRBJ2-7	TGTGCCAGCAGCGTAGCGACAGGGCCTGGGGAGCAGTACTTC	CASSVATGPGEQYF
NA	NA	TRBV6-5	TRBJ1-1	TGTGCCAGCAGTTATATCTCACGGGGTGAAGCTTTCTTT	CASSYISRGEAFF
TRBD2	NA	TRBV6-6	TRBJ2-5	TGTGCCAGCAGCCCTTCGAGACTAGCGACGACCCAGTACTTC	CASSPSRLATTQYF
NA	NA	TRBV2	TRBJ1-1	TGTGCCAATTATGGCCCGCGGGCGAACACTGAAGCTTTCTTT	CANYGPRANTEAFF
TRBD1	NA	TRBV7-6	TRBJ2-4	TGTGCCAGCAGGGGGACAGGGGAGAACATTCAGTACTTC	CASRGTGENIQYF
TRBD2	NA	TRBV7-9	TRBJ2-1	TGTGCCAGCAGCCCTACGGGGGCGGGAGGCGACAATGAGCAGTTCTTC	CASSPTGAGGDNEQFF
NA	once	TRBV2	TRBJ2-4	TGTGCCAGCAGTGATTGGCAGGGAAACATTCAGTACTTC	CASSDWQGNIQYF
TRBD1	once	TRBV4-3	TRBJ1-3	TGCGCCAGCAGCCAAGACCGGACAGGGCGCTTGGGAAACACCATATATTTT	CASSQDRTGRLGNTIYF
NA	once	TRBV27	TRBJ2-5	TGTGCCACCAGTGCCCCCGGGAGAACGGGGACCCAGTACTTC	CATSAPGRTGTQYF
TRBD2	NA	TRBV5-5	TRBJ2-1	TGTGCCAGCAGCTTGTCTAGCGGGATTAACAATGAGCAGTTCTTC	CASSLSSGINNEQFF
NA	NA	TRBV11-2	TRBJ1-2	TGTGCCAGCAGCTCTCGACAGGCAATAGCCGGGTATGGCTACACCTTC	CASSSRQAIAGYGYTF
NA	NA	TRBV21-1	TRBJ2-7	TGTGCCAGCAGCTGGCCGGGAGGAAGGGACGAGCAGTACTTC	CASSWPGGRDEQYF
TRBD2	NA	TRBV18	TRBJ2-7	TGTGCCAGCTCACCTTGGGACTATCCAGGCGAGCAGTACTTC	CASSPWDYPGEQYF
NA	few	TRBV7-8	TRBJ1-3	TGTGCCAGCAGCTTAGCGGGGACAACTGGAAACACCATATATTTT	CASSLAGTTGNTIYF
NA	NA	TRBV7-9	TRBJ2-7	TGTGCCAGCAGCTCGGCGGGGAGTGAGCAGTACTTC	CASSSAGSEQYF
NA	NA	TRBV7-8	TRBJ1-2	TGTGCCAGCAGCCCCCAGCGTTTGACACGGAGGAACTATGGCTACACCTTC	CASSPQRLTRRNYGYTF
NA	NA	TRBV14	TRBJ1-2	TGTGCCAGCAGCCAAGTTCGGAGGTCGGTAGGGTGGGACTATGGCTACACCTTC	CASSQVRRSVGWDYGYTF
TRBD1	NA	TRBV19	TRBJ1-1	TGTGCCACCGTTCCCGGGACAGCTCTCATTTCAAACACTGAAGCTTTCTTT	CATVPGTALISNTEAFF
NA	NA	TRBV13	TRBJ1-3	TGTGCCAGCAGCTACCGGGACATCGCTTTAGGAAACACCATATATTTT	CASSYRDIALGNTIYF
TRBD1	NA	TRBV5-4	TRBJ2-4	TGTGCCAGCAGCGGACAGGGCGAGCCCAAAAACATTCAGTACTTC	CASSGQGEPKNIQYF
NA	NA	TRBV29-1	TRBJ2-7	TGCAGCGTTGAAGCTATTGAAGGGGGACGGGACGCCTACGAGCAGTACTTC	CSVEAIEGGRDAYEQYF
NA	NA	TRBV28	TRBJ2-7	TGTGCCAGCAGCCCCGCCCTCAGCTCCTACGAGCAGTACTTC	CASSPALSSYEQYF
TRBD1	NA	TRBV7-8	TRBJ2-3	TGTGCCAGCAGCGGGGGGACAGGGTCGGGAGATACGCAGTATTTT	CASSGGTGSGDTQYF